Below, 13 T cell receptor beta chains from the same sample are listed, as sequenced in a study of T cells in Graves' hyperthyroidism and ophthalmopathy. Regions amplified from RNA transcripts were the TCR beta CDR3 regions. HTBI primers drove first-round RT-PCR of the TCR CDR3. TCRdb ran MiXCR on the multiplex PCR reads and lists one entry per CDR3 protein. The profile shows some 800,000 distinct CDR3 sequences, around 38% of them singletons. Sequences were obtained from blood. The receptors were gathered from a young man with Graves' hyperthyroidism.

This chain connects TRBV5-8 to TRBJ1-1, with no clear D. V was clipped by 2 bases and J by 11 bases, with 13 bases between them. From germline, CDR1 is SGHTS and CDR2 YDEGEE. This CDR3 region has 12 residues. CDR3 DNA: TGTGCCAGCAGCTTTGTAGGGCATCGGGCTTTCTTT. Its translation is CASSFVGHRAFF.

Regarding this clonotype: Compared with germline, one end of the junction differs, possibly owing to a read error. This chain links TRBV10-3 with TRBJ1-1; no clear D. There are 13 residues in the CDR3. Germline loops: CDR1 ENHRY, CDR2 SYGVKD. CDR3 in amino acids: CASSYSLNSEAFF. DNA of the CDR3: TGTGCCAGCAGTTATAGTCTCAACAGTGAAGCTTTCTTT.

This clonotype appeared a few times. The chain joins TRBV20-1 to TRBJ1-6; maybe TRBD1 (6 bases). This CDR3 comprises 15 residues. The germline V gene encodes CDR1 DFQATT and CDR2 SNEGSKA (reference sequence). The V end was cut by 6 bases, the J end by 8 bases, with 20 bases between. Here the CDR3 DNA reads TGCAGTGCCACCCTCAGGGGACCCCCTGATTCACCCCTCCACTTT. Translated, it gives CSATLRGPPDSPLHF.

This clonotype was seen at least ten times. The J gene is TRBJ1-5, the V gene TRBV7-2; D remains ambiguous. Germline V CDR1 and CDR2: SGHTA, FQGNSA. This CDR3 region has 16 residues. V was clipped by 1 base and J by 0 bases, with 10 bases between them. In nucleotides, the CDR3 is TGTGCCAGCAGCTTAGGGGTGTCTTATAGCAATCAGCCCCAGCATTTT. Residues: CASSLGVSYSNQPQHF.

This clonotype has a count of ten or more. The chain is built from TRBV19 and TRBJ1-5; D not resolved. Germline-derived CDR1 and CDR2 are LNHDA and SQIVND (reference sequence). This CDR3 is built from 14 residues. Trimming took off 2 bases at V and 5 bases at J, with 10 bases between the two ends. The CDR3 sequence: CASSIWYGDQPQHF. DNA for the CDR3: TGTGCCAGTAGTATATGGTACGGCGATCAGCCCCAGCATTTT.

The chain joins TRBV6-2 or TRBV6-3 to TRBJ2-7; a possible D gene is TRBD2 (5 bases). CDR3 length: 15 amino acids. Trimming removed 5 bases from V and 0 bases from J, with 14 bases in between. Per germline, CDR1 MNHEY and CDR2 SVGEGT. CDR3: CASSNPRGSSYEQYF. Written as DNA, the CDR3 is TGTGCCAGCAGTAACCCCCGGGGAAGCTCCTACGAGCAGTACTTC.

J is TRBJ1-6 and V is TRBV19; TRBD1 aligns across 10 bases. Germline V gives CDR1 LNHDA, CDR2 SQIVND (reference sequence). V was pared by 6 bases and J by 2 bases, with 10 bases of the junction left unmatched. This CDR3 contains 18 residues. In nucleotides, the CDR3 is TGTGCCAGTAGCGCCGGGACAGGGGACGGCCCCTATAATTCACCCCTCCACTTT. Translating gives CASSAGTGDGPYNSPLHF.

This chain uses TRBV4-1 with TRBJ2-5, with D unresolved. V was cut by 4 bases and J by 5 bases, with 14 bases left in between. CDR1 MGHRA and CDR2 YSYEKL come from the germline V gene. The CDR3 extends over 14 amino acids. The CDR3 DNA is TGCGCCAGCAGCCTAGAACCATATGGCGAGACCCAGTACTTC. Its protein product is CASSLEPYGETQYF.

In regard to this clonotype: One base away lies a much larger clone, so this may be a sequencing read error. This chain connects TRBV7-8 to TRBJ1-2; the match to TRBD1 covers 8 bases. Germline V gene data show CDR1 as SGHVS and CDR2 as FQNEAQ. The CDR3 contains 13 residues. The CDR3 loop reads CAGSTGQGCGYTF. CDR3 in DNA: TGTGCCGGCAGCACCGGACAGGGTTGTGGCTACACCTTC. The complete variable domain, with remaining parts taken from reference TRBV7-8 and TRBJ1-2, reads GAGVSQSPRYKVAKRGQDVALRCDPISGHVSLFWYQQALGQGPEFLTYFQNEAQLDKSGLPSDRFFAERPEGSVSTLKIQRTQQEDSAVYLCAGSTGQGCGYTFGSGTRLTVV.

The rearrangement links TRBV20-1 to TRBJ2-5; 9 nucleotides align to TRBD2. The CDR3 sequence is 17 residues long. The V gene's germline CDR1 is DFQATT and CDR2 SNEGSKA (reference sequence). The trim removed 6 bases at V and 5 bases at J, leaving 19 bases unmatched. Here the CDR3 DNA reads TGCAGTGCCACCTTCTTAACGCTAGCGGGAAGGCTTGAGACCCAGTACTTC. Residues: CSATFLTLAGRLETQYF.

The V gene is TRBV7-3, the J gene TRBJ1-6; 7 bases map to TRBD1. The CDR3 length is 14 residues. Germline V lookup: CDR1 SGHTA, CDR2 FQGTGA. The V gene end was trimmed by 4 bases and the J gene end by 10 bases; junction bases not matched to a gene: 7. The CDR3 here is CASSYQGGTSPLHF. As DNA, the CDR3 is TGTGCCAGCAGCTACCAGGGGGGCACCTCACCCCTCCACTTT. Full variable domain (remainder filled in from reference TRBV7-3 and TRBJ1-6): GAGVSQTPSNKVTEKGKYVELRCDPISGHTALYWYRQSLGQGPEFLIYFQGTGAADDSGLPNDRFFAVRPEGSVSTLKIQRTERGDSAVYLCASSYQGGTSPLHFGNGTRLTVT.

The rearrangement joins TRBV7-9 to TRBJ1-6; TRBD1 aligns across 9 bases. The germline CDR1 and CDR2 sequences are SEHNR and FQNEAQ (reference sequence). The CDR3 has 13 amino acids. V was clipped by 4 bases and J by 15 bases; unmatched bases: 7. The CDR3: CASSSGTGLHLHF. DNA for the CDR3: TGTGCCAGCAGCTCCGGGACAGGGTTGCACCTCCACTTT.

Concerning this clonotype itself: The junction and the germline gene differ at one end; a read error may be behind it. J is TRBJ1-2 and V is TRBV2, with D possibly TRBD1 on 5 matching bases. This CDR3 is 13 amino acids long. CDR1 SNHLY and CDR2 FYNNEI come from the germline V gene. The CDR3 region is CASRLGANYDYTF. The CDR3 region has the DNA TGTGCCAGCAGACTTGGGGCTAACTATGACTACACCTTC. Using reference TRBV2 and TRBJ1-2 for the parts outside the CDR3, the full variable domain is EPEVTQTPSHQVTQMGQEVILRCVPISNHLYFYWYRQILGQKVEFLVSFYNNEISEKSEIFDDQFSVERPDGSNFTLKIRSTKLEDSAMYFCASRLGANYDYTFGSGTRLTVV.